Below, one TCR beta chain is given with its context. Its antigen is not known. Sequencing libraries made from TCR beta cDNA carried unique molecular identifiers. From roughly 1 to 10 million T cells, 500,000 or so cDNA molecules were obtained. TCRdb re-called the PCR reads with MiXCR, one entry per CDR3 protein. The table has about 400,000 distinct CDR3 sequences, approximately 33% seen once. This sample was taken from a study of post-analysis software for immune sequencing data. At the level of the study: Disease courses included relapsing-remitting, secondary progressive and progressive-relapsing multiple sclerosis. Whole-study findings and limits: The study found TRBV5-6, TRBV5-1 and TRBV20-1 among four to six TRBV segments more frequent in patients than controls. When the samples were clustered directly with F measure, those that had been prepared in the same batch showed strong co-clustering. Those with multiple sclerosis, the patient group, showed significantly lower normalized Chao1 diversity than controls.

From germline, CDR1 is ENHRY and CDR2 SYGVKD. CDR3 size: 14 residues. The germline V and J ends were trimmed by 0 bases and 8 bases, with 8 bases remaining between them. The chain recombines TRBV10-3 with TRBJ1-6; D gene uncertain. This sequence originates from a girl aged 10 to 17 with multiple sclerosis. Sequenced sample: blood. The CDR3 region is CAISESAGYSPLHF. The CDR3 region has the DNA TGTGCCATCAGTGAGTCGGCAGGATATTCACCCCTCCACTTT.